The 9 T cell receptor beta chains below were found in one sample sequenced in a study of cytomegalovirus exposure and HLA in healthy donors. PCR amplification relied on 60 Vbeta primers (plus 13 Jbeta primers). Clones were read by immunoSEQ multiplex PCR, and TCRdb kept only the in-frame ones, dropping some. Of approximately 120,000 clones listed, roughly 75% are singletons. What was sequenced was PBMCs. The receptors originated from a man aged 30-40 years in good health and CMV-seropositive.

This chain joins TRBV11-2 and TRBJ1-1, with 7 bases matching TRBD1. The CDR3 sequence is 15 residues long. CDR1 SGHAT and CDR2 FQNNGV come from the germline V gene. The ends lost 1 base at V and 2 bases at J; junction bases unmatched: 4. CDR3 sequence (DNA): TGTGCCAGCAGCTTAGGGACAGGATTTAACACTGAAGCTTTCTTT. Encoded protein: CASSLGTGFNTEAFF.

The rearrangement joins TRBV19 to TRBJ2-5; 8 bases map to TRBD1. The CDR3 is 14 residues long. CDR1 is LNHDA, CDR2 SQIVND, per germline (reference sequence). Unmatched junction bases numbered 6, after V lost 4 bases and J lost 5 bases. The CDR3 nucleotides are TGTGCCAGTAGTAGTCAGGGGGCGGAGGAGACCCAGTACTTC. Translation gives CASSSQGAEETQYF.

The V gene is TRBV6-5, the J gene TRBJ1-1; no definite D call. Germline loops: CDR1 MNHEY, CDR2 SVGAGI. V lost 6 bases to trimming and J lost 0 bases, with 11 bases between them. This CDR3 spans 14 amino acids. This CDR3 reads CASRRNRMNTEAFF. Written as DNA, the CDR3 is TGTGCCAGCAGGCGAAACCGAATGAACACTGAAGCTTTCTTT.

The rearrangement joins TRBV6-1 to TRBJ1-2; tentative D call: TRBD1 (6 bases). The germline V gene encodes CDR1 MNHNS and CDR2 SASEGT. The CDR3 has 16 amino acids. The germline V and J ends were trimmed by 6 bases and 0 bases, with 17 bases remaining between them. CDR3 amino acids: CASSERWTVTNYGYTF. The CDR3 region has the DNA TGTGCCAGCAGCGAAAGATGGACAGTAACTAACTATGGCTACACCTTC.

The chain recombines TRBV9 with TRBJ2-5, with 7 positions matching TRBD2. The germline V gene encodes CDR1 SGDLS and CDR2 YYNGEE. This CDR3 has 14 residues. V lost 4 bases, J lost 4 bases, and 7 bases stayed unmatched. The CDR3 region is CASSQSGVLETQYF. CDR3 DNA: TGTGCCAGCAGCCAAAGCGGGGTCCTAGAGACCCAGTACTTC.

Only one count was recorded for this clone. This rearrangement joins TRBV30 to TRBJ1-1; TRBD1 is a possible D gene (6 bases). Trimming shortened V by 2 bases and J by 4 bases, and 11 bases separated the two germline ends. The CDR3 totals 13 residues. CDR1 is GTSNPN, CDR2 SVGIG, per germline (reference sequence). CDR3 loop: CAWSREGGTEAFF. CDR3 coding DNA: TGTGCCTGGAGTCGGGAGGGGGGCACTGAAGCTTTCTTT.

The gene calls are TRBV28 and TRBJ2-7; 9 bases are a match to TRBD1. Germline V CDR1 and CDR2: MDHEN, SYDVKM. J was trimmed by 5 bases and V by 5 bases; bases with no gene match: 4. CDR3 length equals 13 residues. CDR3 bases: TGTGCCAGCAGTGCGGACAGGGGCCACGAGCAGTACTTC. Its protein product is CASSADRGHEQYF.

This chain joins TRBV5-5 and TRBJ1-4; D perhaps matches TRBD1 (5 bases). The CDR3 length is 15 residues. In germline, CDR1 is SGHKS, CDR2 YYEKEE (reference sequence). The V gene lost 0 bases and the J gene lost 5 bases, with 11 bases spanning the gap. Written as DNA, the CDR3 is TGTGCCAGCAGCTTGGAGACAGTAATAAATGAAAAACTGTTTTTT. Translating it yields CASSLETVINEKLFF.

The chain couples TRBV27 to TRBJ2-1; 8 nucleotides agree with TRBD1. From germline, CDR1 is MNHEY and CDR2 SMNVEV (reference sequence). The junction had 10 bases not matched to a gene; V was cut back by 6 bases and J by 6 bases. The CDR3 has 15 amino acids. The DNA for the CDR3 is TGTGCCAGCAGACAGGGGGGCATTGTTCTCAATGAGCAGTTCTTC. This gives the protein CASRQGGIVLNEQFF.